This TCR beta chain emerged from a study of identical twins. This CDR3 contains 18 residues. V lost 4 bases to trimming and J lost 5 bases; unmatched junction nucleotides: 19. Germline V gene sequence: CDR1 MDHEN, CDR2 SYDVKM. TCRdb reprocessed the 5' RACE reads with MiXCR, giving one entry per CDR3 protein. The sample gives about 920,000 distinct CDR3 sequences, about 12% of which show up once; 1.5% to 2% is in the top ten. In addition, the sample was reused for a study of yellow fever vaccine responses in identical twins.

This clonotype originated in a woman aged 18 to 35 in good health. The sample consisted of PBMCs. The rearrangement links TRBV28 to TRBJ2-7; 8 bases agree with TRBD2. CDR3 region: CASSSWFGTREEPHEQYF. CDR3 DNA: TGTGCCAGCAGTTCTTGGTTCGGCACGCGGGAGGAACCCCACGAGCAGTACTTC.